This TCR beta chain was captured by sequencing in a study of blood T cells in healthy people across ages. CDR1 and CDR2 from the germline V gene are SGDLS and YYNGEE. The CDR3 loop spans 12 amino acids. In this sample, this clonotype turned up a few times. With a J-beta primer mix and a sample-barcoded 5' primer, a second PCR ran roughly 7 to 11 cycles. TCRdb itself ran the 5' RACE reads through MiXCR, one entry per CDR3 protein. This sample has some 800,000 distinct CDR3 sequences, with roughly 25% found just once. The same data also went into a second study, on T cells of mothers and their children. That report notes: A primer called M1S, used in the second PCR, added sample barcodes and 2-4 random nucleotides.

This clonotype was obtained from a boy aged 10-17 years in good health. The sequencing sample was made of blood. The rearrangement uses TRBV9 and TRBJ2-5; D uncertain. The J call may be in error: the DNA end matches TRBJ2-1 better. The CDR3 spells CASSVGIGEQFF. The CDR3 coding sequence is TGTGCCAGCAGCGTAGGGATCGGTGAGCAGTTCTTC.